This T cell receptor (beta chain) was sequenced during a study of Graves' ophthalmopathy and Graves' hyperthyroidism. As for the study in general: Stable hyperthyroidism denotes an absence of ophthalmopathy throughout 18 months of follow-up.

This clonotype was seen only a few times. No antigen is known for it. Aged 18 to 65, hyperthyroidism patients had new diagnoses of under 2 months' duration. The diagnostic workup employed clinical symptoms, serum thyroxine, TRAb, thyroid ultrasound and orbital computed tomography. The germline CDR1 and CDR2 sequences are LNHDA and SQIVND (reference sequence). Trimming shortened V by 2 bases and J by 5 bases, and 10 bases separated the two germline ends. The CDR3 length is 13 residues. Researchers took RNA transcripts and amplified TCR beta CDR3 regions from them. An opening RT-PCR round employed HTBI primers and preceded a second-round multiplex PCR. TCRdb called the multiplex PCR reads again in MiXCR, with one record for every CDR3 protein. The sample lists 1 million to 1.3 million distinct CDR3 sequences, less than 45% occurring once. Findings and caveats of the study: Sensitivity reached 70% to 71% and specificity approximately 72% when the model predicted ophthalmopathy progression.

The sample consisted of peripheral blood or thyroid tissue (not recorded which). The sequence was obtained from an adult man with Graves' hyperthyroidism. The genes are TRBV19 and TRBJ2-7, with D maybe TRBD1 (5 bases). CDR3 residues: CASSIQGSNEQYF. Here the CDR3 DNA reads TGTGCCAGTAGTATACAGGGAAGTAACGAGCAGTACTTC.